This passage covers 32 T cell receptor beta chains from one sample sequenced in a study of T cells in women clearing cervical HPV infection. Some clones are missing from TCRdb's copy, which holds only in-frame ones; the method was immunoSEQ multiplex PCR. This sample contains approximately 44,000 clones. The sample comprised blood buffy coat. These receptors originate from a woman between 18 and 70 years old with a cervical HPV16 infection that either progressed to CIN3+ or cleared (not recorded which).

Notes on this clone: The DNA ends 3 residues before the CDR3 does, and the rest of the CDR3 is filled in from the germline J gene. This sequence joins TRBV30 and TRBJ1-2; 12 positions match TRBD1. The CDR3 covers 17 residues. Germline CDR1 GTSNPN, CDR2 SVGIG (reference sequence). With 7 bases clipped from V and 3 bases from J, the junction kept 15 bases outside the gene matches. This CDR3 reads CASKPGTGGARDYGYTF. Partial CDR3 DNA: TGTGCCTCGAAACCCGGGACAGGGGGCGCCCGGGACTATGGC.

The CDR3: CASSPTGTGGGYTF. Partial CDR3 DNA: TGTGCCAGCTCACCAACCGGGACAGGGGGCGGC. The chain recombines TRBV18 with TRBJ1-2, with 12 bases matching TRBD1. The CDR3 end falls 3 residues outside the read, so it is completed with the germline J gene. The CDR3 is 14 amino acids. From germline, CDR1 is KGHSH and CDR2 LQKENI.

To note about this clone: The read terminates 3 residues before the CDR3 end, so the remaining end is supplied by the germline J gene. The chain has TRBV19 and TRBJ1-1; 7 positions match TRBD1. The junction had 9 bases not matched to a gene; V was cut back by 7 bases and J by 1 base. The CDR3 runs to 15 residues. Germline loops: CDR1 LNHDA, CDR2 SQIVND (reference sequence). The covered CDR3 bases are TGTGCCAGTAAACCGGGACAGAAGACGAACACTGAA. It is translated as CASKPGQKTNTE. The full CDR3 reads CASKPGQKTNTEAFF.

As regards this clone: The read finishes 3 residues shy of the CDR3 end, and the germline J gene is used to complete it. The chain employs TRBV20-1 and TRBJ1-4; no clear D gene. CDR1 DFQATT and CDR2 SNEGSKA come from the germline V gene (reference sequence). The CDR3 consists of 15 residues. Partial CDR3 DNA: TGCAGTGCCCCCCCGGCGGGAGAGTATAATTCACCA. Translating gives CSAPPAGEYNSP. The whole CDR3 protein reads CSAPPAGEYNSPLFF.

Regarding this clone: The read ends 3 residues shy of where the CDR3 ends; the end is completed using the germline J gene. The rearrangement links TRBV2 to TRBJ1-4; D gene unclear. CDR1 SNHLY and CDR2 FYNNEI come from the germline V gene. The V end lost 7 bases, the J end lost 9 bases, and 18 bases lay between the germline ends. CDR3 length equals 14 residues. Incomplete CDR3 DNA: TGTGCCAGCAAGCCCGATCAAGGCGGCAAAAAA. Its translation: CASKPDQGGKK. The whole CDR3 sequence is CASKPDQGGKKLFF.

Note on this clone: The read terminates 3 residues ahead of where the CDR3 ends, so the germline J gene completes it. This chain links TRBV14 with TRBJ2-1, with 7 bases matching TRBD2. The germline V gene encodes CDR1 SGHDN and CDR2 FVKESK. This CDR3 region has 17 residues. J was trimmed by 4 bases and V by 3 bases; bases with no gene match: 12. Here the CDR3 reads CASSHHPAAGAYNEQFF. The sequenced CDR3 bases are TGTGCCAGCAGCCACCACCCTGCGGCGGGAGCATACAATGAG.

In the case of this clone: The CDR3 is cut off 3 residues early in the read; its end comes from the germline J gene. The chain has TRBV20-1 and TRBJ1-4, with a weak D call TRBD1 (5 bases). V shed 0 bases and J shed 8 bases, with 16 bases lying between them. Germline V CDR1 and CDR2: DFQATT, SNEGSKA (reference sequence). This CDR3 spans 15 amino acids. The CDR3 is CSARDQQGGGEKLFF. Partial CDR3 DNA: TGCAGTGCTAGAGATCAGCAGGGTGGAGGAGAAAAA.

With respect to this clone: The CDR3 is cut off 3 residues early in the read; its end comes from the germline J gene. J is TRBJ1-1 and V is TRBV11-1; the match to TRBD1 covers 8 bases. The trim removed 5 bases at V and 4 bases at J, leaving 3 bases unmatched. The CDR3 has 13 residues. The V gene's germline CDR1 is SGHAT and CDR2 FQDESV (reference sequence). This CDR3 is CASSQDRGTEAFF. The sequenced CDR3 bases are TGTGCCAGCAGCCAAGACAGGGGCACTGAA.

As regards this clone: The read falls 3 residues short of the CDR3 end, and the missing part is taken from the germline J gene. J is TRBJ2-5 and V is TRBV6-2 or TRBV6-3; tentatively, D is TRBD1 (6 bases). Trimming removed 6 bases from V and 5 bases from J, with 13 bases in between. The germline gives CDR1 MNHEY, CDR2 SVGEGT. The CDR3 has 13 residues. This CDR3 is CASSWTAGETQYF. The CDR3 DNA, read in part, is TGTGCCAGCAGCTGGACAGCCGGGGAGACC.

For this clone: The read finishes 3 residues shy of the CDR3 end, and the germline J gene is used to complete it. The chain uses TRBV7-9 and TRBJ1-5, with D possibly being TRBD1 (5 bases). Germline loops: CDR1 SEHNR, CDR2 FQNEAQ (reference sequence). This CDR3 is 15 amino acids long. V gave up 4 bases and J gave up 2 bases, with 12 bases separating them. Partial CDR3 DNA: TGTGCCAGCAGCTCGGGGGAGGGTGGCAATCAGCCC. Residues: CASSSGEGGNQP. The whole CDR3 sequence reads CASSSGEGGNQPQHF.

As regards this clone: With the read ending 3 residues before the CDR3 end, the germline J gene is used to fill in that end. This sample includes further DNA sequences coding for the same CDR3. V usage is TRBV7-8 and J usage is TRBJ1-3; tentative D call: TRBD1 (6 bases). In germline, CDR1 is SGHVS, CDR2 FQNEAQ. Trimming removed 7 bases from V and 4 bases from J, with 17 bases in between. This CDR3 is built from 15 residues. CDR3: CASKTGTGGGNTIYF. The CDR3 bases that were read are TGTGCCAGCAAAACAGGGACCGGGGGGGGAAACACC. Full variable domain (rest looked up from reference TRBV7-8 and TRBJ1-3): GAGVSQSPRYKVAKRGQDVALRCDPISGHVSLFWYQQALGQGPEFLTYFQNEAQLDKSGLPSDRFFAERPEGSVSTLKIQRTQQEDSAVYLCASKTGTGGGNTIYFGEGSWLTVV.

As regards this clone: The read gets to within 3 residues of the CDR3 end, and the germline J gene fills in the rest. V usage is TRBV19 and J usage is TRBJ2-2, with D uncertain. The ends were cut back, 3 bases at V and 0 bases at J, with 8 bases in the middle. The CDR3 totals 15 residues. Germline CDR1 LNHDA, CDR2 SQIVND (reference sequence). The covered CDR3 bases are TGTGCCAGTAGTATCGTCGTCGCGAACACCGGGGAG. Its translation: CASSIVVANTGE. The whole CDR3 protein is CASSIVVANTGELFF.

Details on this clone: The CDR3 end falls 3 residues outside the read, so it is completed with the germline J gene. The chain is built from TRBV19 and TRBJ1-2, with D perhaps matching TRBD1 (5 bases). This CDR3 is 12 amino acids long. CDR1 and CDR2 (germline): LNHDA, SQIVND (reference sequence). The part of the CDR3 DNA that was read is TGTGCCAGTAGTATACAGACAGATACC. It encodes CASSIQTDT. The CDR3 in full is CASSIQTDTYTF.

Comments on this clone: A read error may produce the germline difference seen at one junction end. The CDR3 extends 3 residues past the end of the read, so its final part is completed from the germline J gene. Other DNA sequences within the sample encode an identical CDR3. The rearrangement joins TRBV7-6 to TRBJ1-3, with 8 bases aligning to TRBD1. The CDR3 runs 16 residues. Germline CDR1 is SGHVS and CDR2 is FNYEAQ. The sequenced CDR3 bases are TGTGCCAGCAGTCCGACAGGGGCCGGGTCTGGAAACACA. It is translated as CASSPTGAGSGNT. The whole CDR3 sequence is CASSPTGAGSGNTIYF. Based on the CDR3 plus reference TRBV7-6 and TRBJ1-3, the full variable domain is GAGVSQSPRYKVTKRGQDVALRCDPISGHVSLYWYRQALGQGPEFLTYFNYEAQQDKSGLPNDRFSAERPEGSISTLTIQRTEQRDSAMYRCASSPTGAGSGNTIYFGEGSWLTVV.

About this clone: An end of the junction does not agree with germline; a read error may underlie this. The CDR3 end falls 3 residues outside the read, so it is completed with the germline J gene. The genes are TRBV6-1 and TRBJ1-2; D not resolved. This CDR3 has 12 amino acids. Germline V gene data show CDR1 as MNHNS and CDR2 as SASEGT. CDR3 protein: CAGSVQNYGYTF. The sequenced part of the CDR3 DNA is TGTGCCGGCAGTGTACAGAACTATGGC.

CDR3 protein: CASSETGRQGRSSYNSPLHF. Partial CDR3 DNA: TGTGCCAGCTCGGAAACAGGGAGACAGGGTAGGAGCTCCTATAATTCACCC. The chain links TRBV18 to TRBJ1-6; 7 nucleotides agree with TRBD1. The read is 3 residues too short to cover the CDR3 end, so that end is filled in from the germline J gene. V dropped 6 bases and J dropped 0; count of bases not matched to a gene: 17. From germline, CDR1 is KGHSH and CDR2 LQKENI. The length of the CDR3 is 20 residues.

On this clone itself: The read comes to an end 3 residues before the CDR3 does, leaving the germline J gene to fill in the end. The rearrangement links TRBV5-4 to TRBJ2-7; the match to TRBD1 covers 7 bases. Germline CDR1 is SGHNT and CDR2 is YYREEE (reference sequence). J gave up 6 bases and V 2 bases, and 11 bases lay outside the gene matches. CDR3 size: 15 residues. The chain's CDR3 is CASSFITGAPSEQYF. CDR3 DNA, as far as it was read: TGTGCCAGCAGCTTTATCACAGGGGCCCCCTCCGAG.

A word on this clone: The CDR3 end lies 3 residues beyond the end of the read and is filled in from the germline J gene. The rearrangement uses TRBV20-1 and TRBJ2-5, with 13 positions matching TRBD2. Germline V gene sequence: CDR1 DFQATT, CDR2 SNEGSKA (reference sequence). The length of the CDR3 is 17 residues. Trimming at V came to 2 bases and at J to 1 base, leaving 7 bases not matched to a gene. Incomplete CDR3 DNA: TGCAGTGCTAGACCGGGACTAGCGGGAACATTCCAAGAGACC. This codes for CSARPGLAGTFQET. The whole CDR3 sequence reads CSARPGLAGTFQETQYF.

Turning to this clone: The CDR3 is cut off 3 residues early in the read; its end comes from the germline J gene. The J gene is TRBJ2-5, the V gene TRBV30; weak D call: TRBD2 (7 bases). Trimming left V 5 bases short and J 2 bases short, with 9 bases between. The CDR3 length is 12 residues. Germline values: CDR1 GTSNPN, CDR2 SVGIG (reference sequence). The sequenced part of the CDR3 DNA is TGTGCCTGGGCGGGGGCACAAGAGACC. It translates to CAWAGAQET. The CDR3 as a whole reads CAWAGAQETQYF.

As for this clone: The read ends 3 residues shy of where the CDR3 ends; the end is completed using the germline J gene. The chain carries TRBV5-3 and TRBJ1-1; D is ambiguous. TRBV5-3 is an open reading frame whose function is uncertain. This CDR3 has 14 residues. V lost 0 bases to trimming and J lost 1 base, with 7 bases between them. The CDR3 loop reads CARSLGRANTEAFF. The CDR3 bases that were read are TGTGCCAGAAGCTTGGGGCGGGCGAACACTGAA.

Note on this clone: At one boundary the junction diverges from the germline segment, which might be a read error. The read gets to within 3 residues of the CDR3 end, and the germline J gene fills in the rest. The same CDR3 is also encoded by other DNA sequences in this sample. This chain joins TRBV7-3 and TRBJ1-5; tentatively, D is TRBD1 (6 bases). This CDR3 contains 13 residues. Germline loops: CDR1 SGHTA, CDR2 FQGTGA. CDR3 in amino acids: CASSLKGGQPQHF. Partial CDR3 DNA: TGTGCCAGCAGTTTAAAAGGGGGTCAGCCC.

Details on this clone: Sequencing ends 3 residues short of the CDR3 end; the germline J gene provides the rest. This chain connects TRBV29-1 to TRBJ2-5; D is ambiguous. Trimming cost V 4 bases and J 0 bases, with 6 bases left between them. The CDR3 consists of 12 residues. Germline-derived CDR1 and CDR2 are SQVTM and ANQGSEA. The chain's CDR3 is CSVGTYQETQYF. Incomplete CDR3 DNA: TGCAGCGTTGGCACTTACCAAGAGACC.

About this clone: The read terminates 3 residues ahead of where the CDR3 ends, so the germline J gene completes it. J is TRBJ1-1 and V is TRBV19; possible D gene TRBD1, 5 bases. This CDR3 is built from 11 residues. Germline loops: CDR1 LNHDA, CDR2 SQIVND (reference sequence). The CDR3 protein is CASSEGTRAFF. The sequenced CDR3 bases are TGTGCCAGTAGTGAGGGGACTCGG.

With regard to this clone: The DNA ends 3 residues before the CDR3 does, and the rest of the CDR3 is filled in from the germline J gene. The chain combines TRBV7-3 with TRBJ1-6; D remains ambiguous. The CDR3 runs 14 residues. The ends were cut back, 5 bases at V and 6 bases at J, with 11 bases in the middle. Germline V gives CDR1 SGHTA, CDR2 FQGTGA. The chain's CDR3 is CASSVNGVNSPLHF. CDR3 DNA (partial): TGTGCCAGCAGCGTTAACGGGGTTAATTCACCC.

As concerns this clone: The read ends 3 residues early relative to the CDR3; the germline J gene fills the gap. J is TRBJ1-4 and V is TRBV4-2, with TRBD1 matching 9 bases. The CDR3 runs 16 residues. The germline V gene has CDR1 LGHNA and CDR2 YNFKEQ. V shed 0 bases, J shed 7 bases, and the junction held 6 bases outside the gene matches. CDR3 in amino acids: CASSQDGGTGREKLFF. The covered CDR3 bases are TGTGCCAGCAGCCAAGATGGTGGGACAGGGCGTGAAAAA.

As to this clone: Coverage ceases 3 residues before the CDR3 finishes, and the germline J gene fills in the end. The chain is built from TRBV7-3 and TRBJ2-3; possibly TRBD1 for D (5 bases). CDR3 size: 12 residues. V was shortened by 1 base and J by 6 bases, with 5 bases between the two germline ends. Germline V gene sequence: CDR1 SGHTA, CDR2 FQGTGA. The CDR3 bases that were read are TGTGCCAGCAGCTTAAAGGGGGATACG. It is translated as CASSLKGDT. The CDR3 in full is CASSLKGDTQYF.

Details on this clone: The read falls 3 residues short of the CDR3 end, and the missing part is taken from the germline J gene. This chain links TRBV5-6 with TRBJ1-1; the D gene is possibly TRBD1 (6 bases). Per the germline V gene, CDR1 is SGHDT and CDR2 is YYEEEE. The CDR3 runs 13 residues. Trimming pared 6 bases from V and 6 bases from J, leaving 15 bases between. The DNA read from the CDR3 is TGTGCCAGCACCGAGGGGGTTTGGTCTGAA. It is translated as CASTEGVWSE. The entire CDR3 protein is CASTEGVWSEAFF.

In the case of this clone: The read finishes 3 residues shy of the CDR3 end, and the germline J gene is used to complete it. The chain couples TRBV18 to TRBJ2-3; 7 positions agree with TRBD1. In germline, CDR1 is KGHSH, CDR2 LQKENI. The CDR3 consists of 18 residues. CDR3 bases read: TGTGCCAGCTCCCCCCCGACAGGGATGATTTTACGGCAAGAGACG. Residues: CASSPPTGMILRQET. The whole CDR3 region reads CASSPPTGMILRQETQYF.

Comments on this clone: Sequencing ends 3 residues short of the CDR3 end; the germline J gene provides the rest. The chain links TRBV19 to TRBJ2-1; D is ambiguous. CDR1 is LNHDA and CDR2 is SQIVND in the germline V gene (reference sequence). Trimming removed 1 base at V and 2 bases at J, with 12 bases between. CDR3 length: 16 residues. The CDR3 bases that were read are TGTGCCAGTAGTATAGGCCTCGACCAGGCCTACAATGAG. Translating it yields CASSIGLDQAYNE. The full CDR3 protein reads CASSIGLDQAYNEQFF.

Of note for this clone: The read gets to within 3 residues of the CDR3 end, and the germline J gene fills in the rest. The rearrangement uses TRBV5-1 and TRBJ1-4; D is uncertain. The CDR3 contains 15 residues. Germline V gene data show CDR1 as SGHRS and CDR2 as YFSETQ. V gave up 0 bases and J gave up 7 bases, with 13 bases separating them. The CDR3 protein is CASSLEAGVTEKLFF. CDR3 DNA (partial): TGCGCCAGCAGCTTGGAGGCCGGGGTTACTGAAAAA.

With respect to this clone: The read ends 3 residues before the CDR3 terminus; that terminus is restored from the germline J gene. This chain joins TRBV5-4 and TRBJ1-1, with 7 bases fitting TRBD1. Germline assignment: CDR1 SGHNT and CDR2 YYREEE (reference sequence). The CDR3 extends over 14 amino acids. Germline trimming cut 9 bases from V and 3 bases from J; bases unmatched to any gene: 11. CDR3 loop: CATRTQGVDTEAFF. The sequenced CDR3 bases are TGTGCCACCCGCACTCAGGGGGTGGACACTGAA.

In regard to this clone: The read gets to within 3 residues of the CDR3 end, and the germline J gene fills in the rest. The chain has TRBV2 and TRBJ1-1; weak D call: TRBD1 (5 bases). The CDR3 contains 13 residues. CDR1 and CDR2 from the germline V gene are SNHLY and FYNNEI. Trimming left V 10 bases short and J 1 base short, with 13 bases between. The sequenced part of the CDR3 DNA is TGTGCCACCTCGACAGACGGGAACACTGAA. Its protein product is CATSTDGNTE. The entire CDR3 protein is CATSTDGNTEAFF.